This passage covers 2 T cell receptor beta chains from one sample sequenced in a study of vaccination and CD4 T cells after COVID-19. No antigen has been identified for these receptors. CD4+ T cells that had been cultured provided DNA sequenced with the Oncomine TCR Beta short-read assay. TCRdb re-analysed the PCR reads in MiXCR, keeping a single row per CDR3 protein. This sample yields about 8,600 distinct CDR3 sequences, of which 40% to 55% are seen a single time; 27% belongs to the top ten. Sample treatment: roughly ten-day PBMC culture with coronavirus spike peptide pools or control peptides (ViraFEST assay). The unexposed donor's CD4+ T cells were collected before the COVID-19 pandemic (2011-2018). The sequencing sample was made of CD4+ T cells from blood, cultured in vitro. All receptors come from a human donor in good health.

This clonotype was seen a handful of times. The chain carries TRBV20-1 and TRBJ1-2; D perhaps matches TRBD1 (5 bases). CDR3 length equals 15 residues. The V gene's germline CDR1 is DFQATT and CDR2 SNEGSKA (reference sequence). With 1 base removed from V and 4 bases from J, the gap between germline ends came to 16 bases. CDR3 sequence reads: CSARVDLGGGYGYTF. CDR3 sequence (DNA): TGCAGTGCTAGAGTCGACCTGGGGGGTGGCTATGGCTACACCTTC.

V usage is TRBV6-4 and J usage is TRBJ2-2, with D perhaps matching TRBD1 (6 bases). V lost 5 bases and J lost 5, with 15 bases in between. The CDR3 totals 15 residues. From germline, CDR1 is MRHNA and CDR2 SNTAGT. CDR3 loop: CASSNSKTGTGELFF. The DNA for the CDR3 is TGTGCCAGCAGTAACAGTAAGACAGGTACCGGGGAGCTGTTTTTT.